The rows below give T cell receptor beta chains drawn from one sample of a study of graft-versus-host responses after intestinal transplantation. Some clones are missing from TCRdb's copy, which holds only in-frame ones; the method was immunoSEQ multiplex PCR. The data contain 90,000 to 95,000 clones, 90% to 95% of them singletons. Their target antigens are unknown. Material: unstimulated CD8+ T cells sorted from spleen or lymph node cells, obtained before intestinal transplant. These receptors were collected from a human donor who received an intestinal transplant. The CDR3 runs from the conserved cysteine through the conserved F or W. The D gene is left open where the match is weak. Expanded clones are given a class, and other clones once, few, many or no size at all.

J | size | D | V | CDR3 | DNA
TRBJ1-2 | NA | TRBD1 | TRBV5-4 | CASSPGTGVYGYTF | TGTGCCAGCAGCCCCGGGACAGGGGTCTATGGCTACACCTTC
TRBJ1-2 | NA | NA | TRBV28 | CASSLGGVERYTF | TGTGCCAGCAGTTTAGGAGGTGTCGAACGCTACACCTTC
TRBJ2-3 | NA | TRBD2 | TRBV11-2 | CASSYTSGRVSDTQYF | TGTGCCAGCAGCTATACTAGCGGGAGAGTCTCAGATACGCAGTATTTT
TRBJ2-1 | NA | NA | TRBV7-9 | CASSFLDSAYNEQFF | TGTGCCAGCAGTTTTCTCGACAGTGCCTACAATGAGCAGTTCTTC
TRBJ2-1 | NA | TRBD1 | TRBV11-2 | CASSFDRGVYEQFF | TGTGCCAGCAGCTTTGACAGGGGGGTTTATGAGCAGTTCTTC
TRBJ2-3 | NA | TRBD2 | TRBV4-1 | CASSPLGTSVTDTQYF | TGCGCCAGCAGCCCCCTGGGGACTAGCGTGACAGATACGCAGTATTTT
TRBJ2-2 | NA | TRBD1 | TRBV19 | CASSPGTATGELFF | TGTGCCAGTAGTCCCGGGACAGCAACCGGGGAGCTGTTTTTT
TRBJ2-7 | NA | TRBD2 | TRBV4-1 | CASSQVAGGSYEQYF | TGCGCCAGCAGCCAAGTGGCGGGAGGGTCCTACGAGCAGTACTTC
TRBJ2-5 | NA | TRBD2 | TRBV4-2 | CASSHEGLAGGKGETQYF | TGTGCCAGCAGCCACGAGGGACTAGCGGGAGGGAAGGGGGAGACCCAGTACTTC
TRBJ2-7 | NA | NA | TRBV6-1 | CASSARTAYEQYF | TGTGCCAGCAGTGCCAGGACAGCCTACGAGCAGTACTTC
TRBJ2-6 | NA | NA | TRBV6-5 | CASSYGQHSGANVLTF | TGTGCCAGCAGTTATGGACAGCACTCTGGGGCCAACGTCCTGACTTTC
TRBJ2-7 | NA | NA | TRBV4-1 | CASSQDPPGALNDEQYF | TGCGCCAGCAGCCAAGATCCCCCAGGGGCCCTCAACGACGAGCAGTACTTC
TRBJ1-6 | NA | NA | TRBV19 | CASTQGIRSPLHF | TGTGCCAGTACTCAGGGTATCCGTTCACCCCTCCACTTT
TRBJ2-7 | few | NA | TRBV6-1 | CASSGGRGYEQYF | TGTGCCAGCAGTGGGGGTCGGGGGTACGAGCAGTACTTC
TRBJ2-1 | NA | NA | TRBV2 | CASSDGALTYNEQFF | TGTGCCAGCAGTGACGGAGCGCTTACCTACAATGAGCAGTTCTTC
TRBJ2-7 | NA | NA | TRBV14 | CASSPRELPPKRVPTYEQYF | TGTGCCAGCAGCCCCCGGGAACTCCCCCCGAAGCGGGTTCCTACCTACGAGCAGTACTTC
TRBJ2-7 | few | NA | TRBV27 | CASSLGQGGEQYF | TGTGCCAGCAGTCTTGGACAGGGAGGGGAGCAGTACTTC
TRBJ1-2 | NA | NA | TRBV27 | CASSLSQQGLGGYTF | TGTGCCAGCAGTTTATCCCAACAGGGTTTGGGTGGCTACACCTTC
TRBJ1-5 | NA | NA | TRBV4-3 | CASSQDPGNQPQHF | TGCGCCAGCAGCCAAGATCCGGGGAATCAGCCCCAGCATTTT
TRBJ1-1 | NA | NA | TRBV4-3 | CASSHSLLGANPLNTEAFF | TGCGCCAGCAGCCACTCACTGTTGGGGGCGAATCCCTTGAACACTGAAGCTTTCTTT
TRBJ2-3 | NA | NA | TRBV28 | CASSTQSLSTQYF | TGTGCCAGCAGTACCCAAAGCCTAAGCACGCAGTATTTT
TRBJ1-2 | NA | TRBD1 | TRBV19 | CASSITGTAYGYTF | TGTGCCAGTAGTATAACGGGGACAGCTTATGGCTACACCTTC
TRBJ2-3 | NA | TRBD1 | TRBV5-6 | CASSLATGISVSKDTQYF | TGTGCCAGCAGCTTGGCGACAGGGATTAGCGTTTCCAAAGATACGCAGTATTTT
TRBJ2-3 | NA | TRBD2 | TRBV4-3 | CASSQDRRGGTDTQYF | TGCGCCAGCAGCCAAGATCGGCGGGGGGGCACAGATACGCAGTATTTT
TRBJ2-7 | NA | TRBD1 | TRBV6-1 | CASSATGGTYEQYF | TGTGCCAGCAGTGCAACAGGGGGTACCTACGAGCAGTACTTC
TRBJ2-7 | few | NA | TRBV10-3 | CAIDDEGYEQYF | TGTGCCATCGATGATGAGGGCTACGAGCAGTACTTC
TRBJ1-1 | once | NA | TRBV4-3 | CASSQVRAGENTEAFF | TGCGCCAGCAGCCAAGTCCGTGCGGGGGAAAACACTGAAGCTTTCTTT
TRBJ2-5 | NA | NA | TRBV29-1 | CSVCPRGETQYF | TGCAGCGTATGCCCTCGGGGGGAGACCCAGTACTTC
TRBJ2-6 | NA | TRBD1 | TRBV30 | CASGQGAGANVLTF | TGTGCCTCCGGACAGGGGGCTGGGGCCAACGTCCTGACTTTC
TRBJ1-5 | NA | NA | TRBV4-1 | CASGQADNQPQHF | TGCGCCAGCGGTCAGGCAGACAATCAGCCCCAGCATTTT
TRBJ1-5 | NA | NA | TRBV21-1 | CASSTGHQEDPYSNQPQHF | TGTGCCAGCAGCACTGGACACCAAGAGGACCCGTATAGCAATCAGCCCCAGCATTTT
TRBJ1-2 | NA | NA | TRBV28 | CASSFAGLVGYTF | TGTGCCAGCAGTTTCGCAGGGTTAGTGGGCTACACCTTC
TRBJ1-1 | NA | NA | TRBV27 | CASSLSGAAHTEAFF | TGTGCCAGCAGTTTGTCAGGGGCCGCCCACACTGAAGCTTTCTTT
TRBJ2-5 | NA | TRBD1 | TRBV28 | CASSWTGAQETQYF | TGTGCCAGCAGTTGGACAGGGGCCCAAGAGACCCAGTACTTC
TRBJ2-5 | NA | NA | TRBV27 | CASSLSASVYQETQYF | TGTGCCAGCAGTTTATCGGCCTCAGTGTACCAAGAGACCCAGTACTTC
TRBJ1-5 | once | NA | TRBV28 | CASRSTRSNQPQHF | TGTGCCAGCAGGTCTACGAGAAGCAATCAGCCCCAGCATTTT
TRBJ1-2 | NA | TRBD1 | TRBV30 | CAWSPTGLGGYTF | TGTGCCTGGAGTCCGACAGGGCTGGGGGGCTACACCTTC
TRBJ2-7 | NA | NA | TRBV6-5 | CASSYSLQTGWNEQYF | TGTGCCAGCAGTTACTCCCTACAGACAGGTTGGAACGAGCAGTACTTC
TRBJ1-2 | NA | TRBD1 | TRBV9 | CASSLPGQASIGGYTF | TGTGCCAGCAGCTTACCGGGACAGGCCTCTATAGGGGGCTACACCTTC
TRBJ2-1 | NA | TRBD2 | TRBV9 | CASSLRLADIYNEQFF | TGTGCCAGCAGCCTCCGACTAGCGGACATCTACAATGAGCAGTTCTTC
TRBJ2-1 | NA | TRBD2 | TRBV19 | CASSISGGDYNEQFF | TGTGCCAGTAGTATCAGCGGGGGGGATTACAATGAGCAGTTCTTC